These 25 T cell receptor beta chains were sequenced from one sample in a study of regulatory T cells in long-lasting Graves disease. Time point noted: persistent/refractory GD, antithyroid drugs over 5 years with positive TRAb. Preparation of the TCR library used RNA extracted from PBMCs. Both iRepertoire HTBI primers and Arm-PCR of CDR3 regions were used to build the TCR beta libraries. MiXCR, run by TCRdb on the multiplex PCR reads, gives a single entry per CDR3 protein. The sample lists about 400,000 distinct CDR3 sequences, around 20% occurring once. Here the sequenced sample was peripheral blood mononuclear cells (PBMCs), taken when the disease was refractory, from a patient treated with antithyroid drugs. All receptors come from a female donor with Graves disease.

This clonotype was counted at least ten times. The V and J genes are TRBV10-3 and TRBJ1-2; perhaps TRBD1 as D (6 bases). V was pared by 7 bases and J by 1 base, with 10 bases between. Germline assignment: CDR1 ENHRY and CDR2 SYGVKD. The CDR3 extends over 13 amino acids. CDR3 bases: TGTGCCATCAATTCACAGGGTAACTATGGCTACACCTTC. This translates into CAINSQGNYGYTF.

This clonotype was found a few times. V is TRBV9 and J is TRBJ1-2; tentative D call: TRBD1 (6 bases). Deletions cut 2 bases from V and 11 bases from J, with 22 bases between. CDR1 and CDR2 (germline): SGDLS, YYNGEE. The CDR3 consists of 15 residues. Written as DNA, the CDR3 is TGTGCCAGCAGCGTCCAGACGACAGGAACTATGGGTTACACCTTC. As protein: CASSVQTTGTMGYTF.

This clonotype appeared a single time. A much bigger clone sits one base away, suggesting this may be a read error. The rearrangement joins TRBV2 to TRBJ1-1; TRBD1 is a possible D gene (5 bases). The CDR3 consists of 12 residues. Deletions cut 5 bases from V and 7 bases from J, with 11 bases between. Germline CDR1 SNHLY, CDR2 FYNNEI. This CDR3 is CASSRGGGEAFF. As DNA, the CDR3 is TGTGCCAGCAGTCGGGGCGGTGGTGAAGCTTTCTTT. Together with reference TRBV2 and TRBJ1-1, the CDR3 gives the full variable domain: EPEVTQTPSHQVTQMGQEVILRCVPISNHLYFYWYRQILGQKVEFLVSFYNNEISEKSEIFDDQFSVERPDGSNFTLKIRSTKLEDSAMYFCASSRGGGEAFFGQGTRLTVV.

Concerning this clonotype: Since a much larger clone is just one base distant, this may be a read error. V gene TRBV6-1 combines with J gene TRBJ1-2, with 8 positions matching TRBD1. Germline CDR1 MNHNS, CDR2 SASEGT. The CDR3 extends over 16 amino acids. CDR3 region: CASSLRRTGWDYSYTF. CDR3 DNA sequence: TGTGCCAGCAGCCTACGCCGGACAGGGTGGGACTATAGCTACACCTTC.

The chain joins TRBV7-9 to TRBJ2-2; TRBD2 is a possible D gene (5 bases). V was pared by 10 bases and J by 6 bases, with 12 bases between. Germline loops: CDR1 SEHNR, CDR2 FQNEAQ (reference sequence). The CDR3 contains 12 residues. The CDR3 here is CANIEGAGELFF. The CDR3 coding sequence is TGTGCCAACATAGAGGGAGCCGGGGAGCTGTTTTTT.

There are a few counts of this clonotype. The chain has TRBV3-1 and TRBJ2-7; D is possibly TRBD2 (6 bases). The germline V and J ends were trimmed by 3 bases and 5 bases, with 14 bases remaining between them. CDR1 and CDR2 (germline): LGHDT, YNNKEL (reference sequence). This CDR3 is 14 amino acids long. The CDR3 DNA sequence: TGTGCCAGCAGCCATAATGTAGGCGGGGACGAGCAGTACTTC. This codes for CASSHNVGGDEQYF.

This rearrangement joins TRBV10-3 to TRBJ2-5, with D perhaps TRBD2 (6 bases). CDR3 length: 16 residues. The germline V gene encodes CDR1 ENHRY and CDR2 SYGVKD. Between the trimmed V and J ends, which lost 3 bases and 1 base, there was a span of 15 bases. CDR3 in amino acids: CAISEGLADIQETQYF. The CDR3 DNA is TGTGCCATCAGTGAAGGTTTAGCGGATATCCAAGAGACCCAGTACTTC.

This clonotype has at least ten counts. V usage is TRBV2 and J usage is TRBJ1-1; D not resolved. The germline V gene has CDR1 SNHLY and CDR2 FYNNEI. This CDR3 is 11 amino acids long. V shed 6 bases and J shed 6 bases, with 8 bases lying between them. The CDR3 here is CASRPGPEAFF. CDR3 bases: TGTGCCAGCAGACCCGGGCCTGAAGCTTTCTTT.

This clonotype was observed a handful of times. CDR3 DNA sequence: TGTGCCAGTTCAGGGGCTATGAACACTGAAGCTTTCTTT. Its protein product is CASSGAMNTEAFF. The chain combines TRBV6-1 with TRBJ1-1; possibly TRBD1 for D (6 bases). CDR3 length: 13 residues. CDR1 and CDR2 (germline): MNHNS, SASEGT. Trimming pared 9 bases from V and 0 bases from J, leaving 11 bases between.

This clonotype was picked up a small number of times. CDR3 in DNA: TGCAGTGCTAGAGATAGAGCGGGAGGGTGGGAGACCCAGTACTTC. This gives the protein CSARDRAGGWETQYF. The chain combines TRBV20-1 with TRBJ2-5, with TRBD2 identical over 10 bases. The J segment lost 5 bases and the V segment lost 0 bases, leaving 6 bases of the junction unmatched. CDR1 is DFQATT, CDR2 SNEGSKA, per germline (reference sequence). This CDR3 is 15 amino acids long.

The chain recombines TRBV4-1 with TRBJ2-7, with D possibly being TRBD2 (6 bases). Germline lookup yields CDR1 MGHRA and CDR2 YSYEKL. CDR3 size: 14 residues. Trimming removed 1 base from V and 3 bases from J, with 10 bases in between. The CDR3 here is CASSQGPSVYEQYF. The CDR3 DNA sequence: TGCGCCAGCAGCCAAGGTCCTAGCGTCTACGAGCAGTACTTC.

This clonotype was counted between two and nine times. The CDR3 loop reads CASSLVDTPGEAFF. In DNA form, the CDR3 reads TGTGCCAGCAGCTTAGTGGATACCCCGGGTGAAGCTTTCTTT. The chain links TRBV7-9 to TRBJ1-1; D is uncertain. The V end was cut by 1 base, the J end by 7 bases, with 13 bases between. The CDR3 is 14 amino acids. Germline CDR1 and CDR2: SEHNR and FQNEAQ (reference sequence).

The J gene is TRBJ2-2, the V gene TRBV7-6; no reliable D call. The V gene lost 5 bases and the J gene lost 3 bases, with 13 bases spanning the gap. CDR1 and CDR2 (germline): SGHVS, FNYEAQ. CDR3 length: 15 residues. This CDR3 reads CASSLFDIDTGELFF. CDR3 bases: TGTGCCAGCAGCCTCTTCGACATAGACACCGGGGAGCTGTTTTTT.

The chain is built from TRBV20-1 and TRBJ2-7; 10 bases agree with TRBD1. Trimming took 0 bases from V and 6 from J; bases not matched to a gene: 8. Germline loops: CDR1 DFQATT, CDR2 SNEGSKA (reference sequence). The CDR3 contains 15 residues. The CDR3 bases are TGCAGTGCTAGAGACCCGGGACAGGGGTTGCGCGAGCAGTACTTC. This sequence encodes CSARDPGQGLREQYF.

The gene calls are TRBV29-1 and TRBJ2-5; a possible D gene is TRBD1 (6 bases). CDR1 SQVTM and CDR2 ANQGSEA come from the germline V gene. CDR3 length: 16 amino acids. Trimming took off 6 bases at V and 2 bases at J, with 22 bases between the two ends. The DNA of the CDR3 is TGCAGCGTCGCCCCCCCCAGGGGCAGAAATCAAGAGACCCAGTACTTC. Translation: CSVAPPRGRNQETQYF.

The chain employs TRBV27 and TRBJ1-6; 7 positions agree with TRBD1. The CDR3 length is 15 residues. The germline gives CDR1 MNHEY, CDR2 SMNVEV (reference sequence). Losses at the gene ends were 3 bases for V and 10 bases for J; bases not matched to a gene: 9. DNA of the CDR3: TGTGCCAGCAGTTTCTTAAGGGGGCGCGTCTCACCCCTCCACTTT. It codes for CASSFLRGRVSPLHF.

There are a few counts of this clonotype. The rearrangement joins TRBV5-1 to TRBJ2-5, with D unclear. The CDR3 extends over 15 amino acids. V was shortened by 0 bases and J by 5 bases, with 14 bases between the two germline ends. Germline V gene lookup returns CDR1 SGHRS and CDR2 YFSETQ. CDR3 in amino acids: CASSLAGTAVETQYF. For the CDR3, the DNA is TGCGCCAGCAGCTTGGCTGGAACCGCCGTGGAGACCCAGTACTTC.

Many counts were recorded for this clonotype. The chain couples TRBV11-2 to TRBJ2-5; D not resolved. This CDR3 has 14 residues. The germline gives CDR1 SGHAT, CDR2 FQNNGV. V was trimmed by 6 bases and J by 5 bases, leaving 16 bases between them. CDR3 protein: CASSLLPTGETQYF. The CDR3 DNA sequence: TGTGCCAGCAGTTTATTGCCAACCGGGGAGACCCAGTACTTC.

The chain couples TRBV7-9 to TRBJ1-2; D not certain. Trimming cost V 1 base and J 6 bases, with 12 bases left between them. The CDR3 runs 14 residues. Germline-derived CDR1 and CDR2 are SEHNR and FQNEAQ (reference sequence). The CDR3 nucleotides read TGTGCCAGCAGCTTAGAGGGTCCCCACCATGGCTACACCTTC. Protein sequence: CASSLEGPHHGYTF.

This clonotype has more than one count but fewer than ten. The chain employs TRBV6-2 or TRBV6-3 and TRBJ2-7; possible D gene TRBD1, 6 bases. With 10 bases removed from V and 6 bases from J, the gap between germline ends came to 22 bases. Germline loops: CDR1 MNHEY, CDR2 SVGEGT. The CDR3 runs 14 residues. The CDR3 loop reads CATNGQIGVGEQYF. As DNA, the CDR3 is TGTGCCACCAACGGACAGATTGGGGTAGGCGAGCAGTACTTC.

This chain joins TRBV11-3 and TRBJ1-5; 8 bases are a match to TRBD1. V trimming: 7 bases; J trimming: 0 bases; junction bases outside the gene matches: 17. Germline V lookup: CDR1 SGHNT, CDR2 YENEEA. The CDR3 covers 19 residues. CDR3 residues: CASIMQGADLGYSNQPQHF. CDR3 sequence (DNA): TGTGCCAGCATAATGCAGGGGGCGGACCTCGGATATAGCAATCAGCCCCAGCATTTT.

This clonotype has a handful of counts. The rearrangement uses TRBV3-1 and TRBJ2-2, with a tentative D call TRBD1 (5 bases). CDR3 size: 16 residues. Looked up from germline, CDR1 is LGHDT and CDR2 is YNNKEL (reference sequence). Trimming shortened V by 1 base and J by 6 bases, and 15 bases separated the two germline ends. The CDR3 nucleotides are TGTGCCAGCAGCCAAGGAAGGACACGGACCGCCGGGGAGCTGTTTTTT. Residues: CASSQGRTRTAGELFF.

V gene TRBV4-3 combines with J gene TRBJ1-1, with D unclear. Per the germline V gene, CDR1 is LGHNA and CDR2 is YSLEER. The V gene lost 0 bases and the J gene lost 0 bases, with 8 bases spanning the gap. There are 15 residues in the CDR3. CDR3 DNA sequence: TGCGCCAGCAGCCAAGATCCAGCCATGAACACTGAAGCTTTCTTT. Residues: CASSQDPAMNTEAFF.

A few counts support this clonotype. The V gene is TRBV19, the J gene TRBJ1-5; D is possibly TRBD1 (5 bases). The germline CDR1 and CDR2 sequences are LNHDA and SQIVND (reference sequence). CDR3 length: 13 residues. V dropped 3 bases and J dropped 7 bases, with 10 bases sitting between them. CDR3 DNA sequence: TGTGCCAGTAGTATGGGGGTACGGCAGCCCCAGCATTTT. This sequence encodes CASSMGVRQPQHF.

The genes are TRBV20-1 and TRBJ2-2; possibly TRBD1 or TRBD2 for D (5 bases each). The CDR3 spans 12 residues. Germline V gene lookup returns CDR1 DFQATT and CDR2 SNEGSKA (reference sequence). V gave up 5 bases and J gave up 6 bases, with 10 bases separating them. The CDR3 spells CSALRGAGELFF. The CDR3 region has the DNA TGCAGTGCTCTACGGGGCGCCGGGGAGCTGTTTTTT.